Shown below are 30 T cell receptor delta chains from a single sample sequenced in a study of γδ T cells in repeated Plasmodium falciparum infection. Flow sorting of PBMC yielded separate Vgamma9/Vdelta2+ and Vdelta2-negative gammadelta T cell populations for bulk repertoire analysis. TCRdb ran CATT on the multiplex PCR reads. The table records over 55,000 delta-chain clones, over 1.5% of them present only once. Sequencing input: gamma-delta T cells from blood. The receptors shown here come from a pool of human donors (malaria-infected and uninfected, not separated).

As to this clone: TCRdb's entry gives the protein of a much larger clone, which mismatches this DNA's translation at residue 12, likely from a read error; the protein reported here is translated from the DNA. J is TRDJ1 and V is TRDV1; the match to TRDD3 covers 8 bases. This CDR3 region has 17 residues. Germline assignment: CDR1 TSWWSYY and CDR2 QGS. J was trimmed by 9 bases and V by 5 bases; bases with no gene match: 20. The CDR3 sequence is CALGNHSCYWGARQLIF. CDR3 bases: TGTGCTCTTGGGAATCATTCTTGTTACTGGGGGGCACGGCAACTCATCTTT.

Notes on this clone: The sample carries other DNA sequences with the same CDR3. This sequence joins TRDV1 and TRDJ1, with D possibly TRDD3 on 8 matching bases. Here the J gene came from matching the DNA to germline, since TCRdb omits it. CDR1 and CDR2 from the germline V gene are TSWWSYY and QGS. This CDR3 is built from 21 residues. V shed 1 base and J shed 2 bases, with 29 bases lying between them. The CDR3 DNA follows: TGTGCTCTTGGGGAACCCCTTCCTCGGACTGGGGGTCGTCAACCTACCGATAAACTCATCTTT. It is translated as CALGEPLPRTGGRQPTDKLIF.

The sample holds a few counts of this clone. The protein that TCRdb holds for this DNA derives from a much larger clone and differs from the translated DNA at residue 9, which likely indicates a read error; the protein shown here is translated from the DNA. DNA for the CDR3: TGTGCCTGTGACACCTCTTACATAGGAGTCATCCACACCGATAAACTCATCTTT. Amino acids: CACDTSYIGVIHTDKLIF. The chain employs TRDV2 and TRDJ1; D not certain. No J segment appears in TCRdb, so it was assigned here by matching the sequence to germline. The V gene lost 0 bases and the J gene lost 0 bases, with 19 bases spanning the gap. Germline V gene data show CDR1 as GEAIGNYY and CDR2 as EKD. The CDR3 is 18 amino acids.

Only a few counts were recorded for this clone. TCRdb's protein for this DNA is that of a much larger clone and differs from the translation at residue 13, likely a read error; the protein shown is the DNA translation. The rearrangement joins TRDV2 to TRDJ1; 13 nucleotides match TRDD3. Because TCRdb records no J gene, it was assigned here through a match of the DNA to germline. V was clipped by 0 bases and J by 0 bases; unmatched bases: 15. The germline V gene has CDR1 GEAIGNYY and CDR2 EKD. The CDR3 contains 21 residues. CDR3 coding DNA: TGTGCCTGTGACACCGTTACTGGGGGATACGCCGAGCAGAAGGACACCGATAAACTCATCTTT. It yields the protein CACDTVTGGYAEQKDTDKLIF.

As for this clone: For this DNA, TCRdb reports the protein of a much larger clone, which diverges at residue 10, most likely from a read error; the protein presented here is translated directly from the DNA. The chain joins TRDV2 to TRDJ3; D might be TRDD3 (5 bases). Assignment of the J gene here rests on matching the DNA to germline, because TCRdb gives none. V lost 2 bases and J 0 bases, leaving 16 bases between the germline ends. The CDR3 is 19 residues long. CDR1 is GEAIGNYY, CDR2 EKD, per germline. CDR3 sequence: CACDRAGWLGSWDTRQMFF. CDR3 nucleotides: TGTGCCTGTGACAGGGCTGGCTGGCTGGGCTCCTGGGACACCCGACAGATGTTTTTC.

The table lists this clone with a few counts. This DNA's translation and the protein TCRdb lists, from a much larger clone, do not match at residue 20, likely due to a read error; the protein shown is translated from the DNA. The chain is built from TRDV1 and TRDJ4, with TRDD3 matching over 10 bases. The CDR3 runs to 23 residues. Germline CDR1 and CDR2: TSWWSYY and QGS. CDR3 sequence reads: CALGELFSTLPVLGDHRARTLIF. The CDR3 coding sequence is TGTGCTCTTGGGGAACTGTTCTCTACGCTACCTGTACTGGGGGATCACAGGGCCAGAACCCTGATCTTT.

This clone showed up just a few times. The protein held in TCRdb is that of a much larger clone and does not match this DNA's translation at residue 11, likely because of a read error; the protein shown is translated from the DNA. The rearrangement joins TRDV1 to TRDJ1; 8 bases line up with TRDD2. Germline V gene lookup returns CDR1 TSWWSYY and CDR2 QGS. V was pared by 5 bases and J by 0 bases, with 26 bases of the junction left unmatched. The CDR3 totals 22 residues. CDR3 region: CALGRTTVLPKRVWGYTDKLIF. CDR3 nucleotide sequence: TGTGCTCTTGGGCGCACTACGGTCCTTCCTAAGCGAGTCTGGGGATACACCGATAAACTCATCTTT.

Details on this clone: TCRdb pairs this DNA with a much larger clone's protein that differs at residue 24, likely a read error; the protein shown was translated from the DNA. J gene calling gave no result, while the V gene is TRDV1; TRDD3 is the table's D call and was not checked against the DNA. This CDR3 comprises 26 residues. The germline CDR1 and CDR2 sequences are TSWWSYY and QGS. The CDR3 is CALGEPFFCRPFLNGLGDTFTDKPIF. CDR3 nucleotide sequence: TGTGCTCTTGGGGAACCCTTTTTCTGTCGGCCCTTCCTAAACGGACTGGGGGATACCTTCACCGATAAACCCATCTTT.

This clone appeared a few times. A read error is the likely source, as a far larger clone sits one nucleotide away. Within the sample, other DNA sequences also encode this same CDR3. The gene calls are TRDV1 and TRDJ1; D perhaps matches TRDD2 (8 bases). The J gene comes from matching the DNA to germline here; TCRdb lacks it. From germline, CDR1 is TSWWSYY and CDR2 QGS. The V end was cut by 4 bases, the J end by 7 bases, with 46 bases between. The length of the CDR3 is 24 residues. This CDR3 reads CALGGEMPSYLSLLTGGFFGKLIF. Here the CDR3 DNA reads TGTGCTCTTGGGGGAGAGATGCCTTCCTATCTCTCTCTCCTAACCGGGGGATTTTTCGGTAAACTCATCTTT.

About this clone: The TCRdb protein, from a much larger clone, departs from this DNA's translation at residue 12, likely by read error; the protein shown derives from the DNA. The rearrangement uses TRDV1 and TRDJ1, with no clear D. The CDR3 runs to 16 residues. CDR1 and CDR2 from the germline V gene are TSWWSYY and QGS. V was pared by 4 bases and J by 7 bases, with 22 bases between. The CDR3 DNA is TGTGCTCTTGGGGGAATTCCCGTTATTGTGGCCGGTAAACTCATCTTT. This codes for CALGGIPVIVAGKLIF.

This clone was counted many times. One base separates it from a far larger clone, so it is likely a read error. Additional DNA sequences in this sample encode the identical CDR3. This chain links TRDV1 with TRDJ1, with D possibly matching TRDD2 (6 bases). CDR1 and CDR2 (germline): TSWWSYY, QGS. This CDR3 has 18 residues. Here the CDR3 reads CALGEGPTPPLPTDKLIF. As DNA, the CDR3 is TGCGCTCTTGGGGAGGGTCCTACACCGCCCCTCCCGACCGATAAACTCATCTTT.

Turning to this clone: The protein held in TCRdb is that of a much larger clone and does not match this DNA's translation at residue 8, likely because of a read error; the protein shown is translated from the DNA. The V call is TRDV1, the J call TRDJ1; 11 positions agree with TRDD3. The J gene is not listed in TCRdb, so it was assigned here from a DNA match to germline. V was pared by 0 bases and J by 3 bases, with 18 bases of the junction left unmatched. The CDR3 has 21 amino acids. The germline CDR1 and CDR2 sequences are TSWWSYY and QGS. The CDR3 DNA sequence: TGTGCTCTTGGGGAACTTCACCTTACCCCAGATGGGGGATACGACCCCGATAAACTCATCTTT. Protein: CALGELHLTPDGGYDPDKLIF.

This clone appeared a few times. The protein given by TCRdb reflects a much larger clone and differs at residue 19 from this DNA's translation, likely from a read error; the protein shown is the DNA's translation. The V gene is TRDV1; the J gene was not called; the D call in the table, TRDD3, was not verified against the DNA. CDR3 size: 21 residues. Germline lookup yields CDR1 TSWWSYY and CDR2 QGS. The CDR3 sequence: CALGEATFRGVWRGQSDKFIF. The CDR3 nucleotides read TGTGCTCTTGGGGAAGCTACGTTTAGAGGGGTTTGGAGGGGCCAAAGCGATAAATTCATCTTT.

Concerning this clone itself: TCRdb records a much larger clone's protein for this DNA, with a difference at residue 22 that likely arises from a read error; the protein given is the translation of the DNA. This chain connects TRDV1 to TRDJ1, with 11 positions matching TRDD3. The J gene, left out of TCRdb, was set here by checking the DNA against germline. Germline values: CDR1 TSWWSYY, CDR2 QGS. V was clipped by 2 bases and J by 3 bases; unmatched bases: 44. This CDR3 has 29 amino acids. CDR3 residues: CALGEFIQSEPGGYFKVEPFPSVADKLIF. CDR3 nucleotide sequence: TGTGCTCTTGGGGAATTCATACAGTCCGAGCCTGGGGGATACTTCAAGGTCGAACCATTCCCTAGTGTGGCCGATAAACTCATCTTT.

This clone was detected only a few times. This may arise from a read error, as a much more abundant clone is one base away. Other DNA sequences in the same sample also yield this CDR3. The chain is built from TRDV1 and TRDJ1; a weak D match, TRDD3 (9 bases). Trimming took 2 bases from V and 4 from J, leaving 44 bases between them. The CDR3 has 25 residues. Germline CDR1 reads TSWWSYY; CDR2 reads QGS. CDR3 sequence: CALGEVQASYVSSWGILIWGDKLIF. The DNA of the CDR3 is TGTGCTCTTGGGGAAGTTCAGGCTTCCTACGTTTCCTCCTGGGGGATTCTCATTTGGGGCGATAAACTCATCTTT.

Worth noting for this clone: TCRdb attributes to this sequence the protein of a much larger clone, which differs from the DNA translation at residue 11; a read error is likely, and the protein displayed is translated from the DNA. The chain uses TRDV3 and TRDJ1; 11 bases are shared with TRDD3. CDR3 size: 14 residues. Germline V CDR1 and CDR2: TVYSNPD, GDNSRS (reference sequence). The CDR3 region is CAFGPGGYIDRLIF. In nucleotides, the CDR3 is TGTGCCTTTGGTCCTGGGGGATACATCGATAGACTCATCTTT.

This clone was seen repeatedly, ten times or more. A read error likely explains why the TCRdb protein, taken from a much larger clone, differs from this DNA's translation at residue 8; the protein shown is translated from the DNA. The chain links TRDV2 to TRDJ1; no reliable D call. CDR1 is GEAIGNYY and CDR2 is EKD in the germline V gene. V was pared by 0 bases and J by 0 bases, with 19 bases between. The CDR3 is 18 residues long. CDR3 in amino acids: CACDTVRWTQLYTDKLIF. The CDR3 coding sequence is TGTGCCTGTGACACCGTCCGGTGGACCCAATTGTACACCGATAAACTCATCTTT.

At least ten counts were recorded for this clone. One base separates it from a far larger clone, so it is likely a read error. Additional DNA sequences in this sample encode the identical CDR3. The genes are TRAV14/DV4 and TRDJ1; D is unresolved. No J gene is reported in TCRdb; it was inferred here by comparing the DNA with germline. The CDR3 has 13 amino acids. Per the germline V gene, CDR1 is TSDPSYG and CDR2 is QGSYDQQN (reference sequence). Trimming took 10 bases from V and 3 from J, leaving 15 bases between them. The CDR3 is CATLIRVADKLIF. The CDR3 DNA is TGTGCAACCCTTATCCGGGTGGCCGATAAACTCATCTTT.

This clone has more than one count but fewer than ten. The TCRdb protein, from a much larger clone, departs from this DNA's translation at residue 3, likely by read error; the protein shown derives from the DNA. This sequence joins TRDV3 and TRDJ1; 11 nucleotides align to TRDD3. The V gene end was trimmed by 4 bases and the J gene end by 6 bases; junction bases not matched to a gene: 25. This CDR3 comprises 19 residues. The germline CDR1 and CDR2 sequences are TVYSNPD and GDNSRS (reference sequence). CDR3 protein: CASQWPPNLLGDSRNKLIF. Written as DNA, the CDR3 is TGTGCCTCCCAGTGGCCTCCTAATCTACTGGGGGATAGCAGAAATAAACTCATCTTT.

In its sample, this clone was seen a few times. The protein TCRdb lists belongs to a much larger clone and differs from this DNA's translation at residue 16, which points to a read error; the protein shown is made from the DNA. The J gene is TRDJ1, the V gene TRDV2; 8 nucleotides line up with TRDD3. Per germline, CDR1 GEAIGNYY and CDR2 EKD. The CDR3 consists of 18 residues. The CDR3: CACDTSVLGAKYTDKHIF. Here the CDR3 DNA reads TGTGCCTGTGACACCTCGGTACTGGGGGCCAAGTACACCGATAAACACATCTTT.

About this clone: The protein TCRdb gives is from a much larger clone and does not agree with this DNA's translation at residue 19, likely a read error; the protein shown here comes from the DNA. This chain connects TRDV3 to TRDJ1; 13 nucleotides agree with TRDD3. Germline loops: CDR1 TVYSNPD, CDR2 GDNSRS (reference sequence). CDR3 size: 20 residues. CDR3: CAWRNPSFTGGYVHRGKLTF. The CDR3 nucleotides are TGTGCCTGGAGAAACCCTTCCTTCACTGGGGGATACGTCCACCGGGGAAAACTCACCTTT.

As regards this clone: A read error likely explains this, since a far larger clone differs by one base. Other DNA sequences in this specimen translate into the identical CDR3. This CDR3 reads CALGDNTGPSLLGITDKLIF. The CDR3 DNA follows: TGTGCTCTTGGGGACAATACAGGACCCTCCTTACTGGGGATCACCGATAAACTCATCTTT. The genes are TRDV1 and TRDJ1; the match to TRDD3 covers 7 bases. Looked up from germline, CDR1 is TSWWSYY and CDR2 is QGS. V lost 3 bases and J lost 1; bases outside the gene matches: 20. The CDR3 has 20 residues.

This clone has more than one count but fewer than ten. TCRdb attributes to this sequence the protein of a much larger clone, which differs from the DNA translation at residue 13; a read error is likely, and the protein displayed is translated from the DNA. J is TRDJ1 and V is TRDV1; TRDD2 agrees at 7 bases. TCRdb gives no J gene; it was assigned here by matching the DNA to germline. V shed 5 bases, J shed 0 bases, and the junction held 33 bases outside the gene matches. The CDR3 spans 24 residues. The germline gives CDR1 TSWWSYY, CDR2 QGS. The CDR3 sequence is CALGLPQPSSVLEDLVAYTDKLIF. CDR3 nucleotide sequence: TGTGCTCTTGGGTTGCCTCAGCCTTCCTCAGTACTGGAGGATTTGGTAGCGTACACCGATAAACTCATCTTT.

The sample holds a few counts of this clone. The mismatch at residue 4 between this DNA's translation and the TCRdb protein of a much larger clone likely reflects a read error; the protein shown is translated from the DNA. The chain employs TRDV1 and TRDJ1, with TRDD3 matching 10 bases. Germline V gene data show CDR1 as TSWWSYY and CDR2 as QGS. The length of the CDR3 is 19 residues. With 7 bases clipped from V and 0 bases from J, the junction kept 17 bases outside the gene matches. The CDR3 reads CALESPGGYGPPYTDKLIF. The CDR3 DNA reads as TGTGCTCTTGAGTCCCCAGGGGGATACGGTCCTCCGTACACCGATAAACTCATCTTT.

In regard to this clone: TCRdb assigns this DNA the protein of a much larger clone, which departs from its translation at residue 5; this likely reflects a read error, and the protein shown comes from translating the DNA. The chain joins TRDV1 to TRDJ1; 8 nucleotides line up with TRDD3. TCRdb offers no J gene call, so here the DNA was matched to germline to obtain one. Germline V lookup: CDR1 TSWWSYY, CDR2 QGS. V shed 7 bases and J 0 bases; nucleotides not matched to a gene: 28. This CDR3 is built from 22 residues. CDR3 sequence (DNA): TGTGCTCTTGAGTCCCCGCCGTCCCATACTGGGGGCCGACAACTGTACACCGATAAACTCATCTTT. Translating it yields CALESPPSHTGGRQLYTDKLIF.

In this sample, this clone turned up many times. This likely stems from a read error, as it lies one base from a far larger clone. This specimen includes other DNA sequences encoding the same CDR3. V and J are TRDV1 and TRDJ1; D unresolved. Matching the DNA to germline supplied the J gene, which TCRdb does not give. This CDR3 spans 12 amino acids. Germline values: CDR1 TSWWSYY, CDR2 QGS. The V end lost 2 bases, the J end lost 8 bases, and 9 bases lay between the germline ends. The CDR3 nucleotides read TGTGCTCTTGGGGAATTGCGGTACAAACTCATCTTT. Translating it yields CALGELRYKLIF.

Regarding this clone: The protein TCRdb lists belongs to a much larger clone and differs from this DNA's translation at residue 16, which points to a read error; the protein shown is made from the DNA. This chain joins TRDV2 and TRDJ1; no clear D gene. The germline CDR1 and CDR2 sequences are GEAIGNYY and EKD. The CDR3 loop spans 21 amino acids. V was cut by 3 bases and J by 6 bases, with 37 bases left in between. Here the CDR3 DNA reads TGTGCCTGTGACCCAATAACGCCTGAGGGTTCGAGCCCGGGGCCTATTAATAAACTCATCTTT. Its translation: CACDPITPEGSSPGPINKLIF.

The table lists this clone with a few counts. This likely reflects a read error, since a far larger clone is one base away. The sample carries other DNA sequences with the same CDR3. The rearrangement joins TRDV1 to TRDJ1; 8 bases fit TRDD3. The J gene was not available in TCRdb and was assigned here by matching the DNA to germline segments. V was pared by 8 bases and J by 5 bases, with 25 bases of the junction left unmatched. There are 19 residues in the CDR3. Germline values: CDR1 TSWWSYY, CDR2 QGS. CDR3 loop: CALKFYRTVLGARTDKLIF. Here the CDR3 DNA reads TGTGCTCTTAAATTCTACCGAACGGTACTGGGGGCCCGCACAGATAAACTCATCTTT.

Concerning this clone: This likely stems from a read error, as it lies one base from a far larger clone. Other DNA variants within this sample encode the same CDR3. The J gene went uncalled, whereas the V gene is TRDV2; the table's D call TRDD3 went unverified against the DNA. The length of the CDR3 is 19 residues. Germline CDR1 is GEAIGNYY and CDR2 is EKD. CDR3 DNA: TGTGCCTGTTCTACTTCACCCAAAACTGGGGGATACGCTTCCGATAAACTCATCTTC. It translates to CACSTSPKTGGYASDKLIF.

In the case of this clone: The germline gene is not matched at one end of the junction; a read error may be the cause. This sample includes further DNA sequences coding for the same CDR3. V is TRDV1 and J is TRDJ1, with 9 positions matching TRDD3. The CDR3 has 23 amino acids. The germline gives CDR1 TSWWSYY, CDR2 QGS. CDR3 in amino acids: CALGELDLLWGIVPPLSTDKLIF. The DNA for the CDR3 is TGTGCTCTTGGGGAGCTTGACCTACTCTGGGGGATCGTACCTCCTTTGTCCACCGATAAGCTCATCTTT.